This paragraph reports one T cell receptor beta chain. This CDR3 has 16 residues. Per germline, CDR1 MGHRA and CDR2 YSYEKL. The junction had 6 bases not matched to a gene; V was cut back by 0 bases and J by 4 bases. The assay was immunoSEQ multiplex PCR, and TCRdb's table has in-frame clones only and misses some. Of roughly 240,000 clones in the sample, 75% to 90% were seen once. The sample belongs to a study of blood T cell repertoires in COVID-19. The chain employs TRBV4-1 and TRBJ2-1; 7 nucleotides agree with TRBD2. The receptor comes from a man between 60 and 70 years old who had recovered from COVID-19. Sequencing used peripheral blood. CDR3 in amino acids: CASSQDLAGAYNEQFF. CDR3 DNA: TGCGCCAGCAGCCAAGATCTGGCGGGAGCATACAATGAGCAGTTCTTC.